This TCR beta chain is from a study of STAT5B mutations in CD4+ large granular lymphocyte leukemia. The study's findings and limits: No patients shared main leukemic clonotypes, though less than 30% appeared at low frequency elsewhere. Patient CD4-sorted repertoires stayed more clonal than healthy ones after leukemic-clone removal. TRBV06-family usage was enriched in top patient clones (8/27) versus controls (2/35).

A note on this clone: The antigen remains undetermined.

Produced via immunoSEQ multiplex PCR; TCRdb's table is partial and in-frame only. The profile covers 40,000 to 45,000 clones, with approximately 80% appearing a single time and 3% to 4.5% taken by the ten largest. With 2 bases clipped from V and 6 bases from J, the junction kept 9 bases outside the gene matches. Germline CDR1 LNHDA, CDR2 SQIVND (reference sequence). The CDR3 spans 16 residues. The chain employs TRBV19 and TRBJ1-5; 8 positions match TRBD1. This clonotype was obtained from a human donor in good health. The source material was CD4+ T cells from blood buffy coats. CDR3 region: CASSIRTGSGGQPQHF. As DNA, the CDR3 is TGTGCCAGTAGTATACGGACAGGGTCTGGCGGTCAGCCCCAGCATTTT.